The 9 T cell receptor beta chains below were found in one sample sequenced in a study of T cells in Graves' hyperthyroidism and ophthalmopathy. Amplified TCR beta CDR3 regions came from RNA transcripts. First-round RT-PCR of the TCR CDR3 relied on the HTBI primer set. One entry per CDR3 protein results from TCRdb running MiXCR on the multiplex PCR reads. The sample shows 700,000 or so distinct CDR3 sequences, about 14% of them seen only once. The sample taken for sequencing was blood. These receptors originate from a woman aged 45-65 years with Graves' ophthalmopathy.

This clonotype was observed at least ten times. The rearrangement uses TRBV18 and TRBJ1-5; D call uncertain. Germline V gene sequence: CDR1 KGHSH, CDR2 LQKENI. CDR3 size: 14 residues. Trimming pared 3 bases from V and 0 bases from J, leaving 6 bases between. Here the CDR3 reads CASSPFNSNQPQHF. The DNA for the CDR3 is TGTGCCAGCTCACCTTTTAATAGCAATCAGCCCCAGCATTTT.

As to this clonotype: A much larger clone differs from this one at a single base, so this may be a read error. Since no conserved phenylalanine or tryptophan closes the CDR3, a read error is the likely cause. The J gene is TRBJ2-7, the V gene TRBV28; D perhaps matches TRBD2 (6 bases). Germline values: CDR1 MDHEN, CDR2 SYDVKM. The CDR3 length is 13 residues. V dropped 7 bases and J dropped 3 bases, with 13 bases sitting between them. In DNA, the CDR3 is TGTGCCAGCACCGAACGGGGGATCTACGAGCAGTACCTC. Its translation: CASTERGIYEQYL.

This clonotype was counted many times. This rearrangement joins TRBV7-2 to TRBJ2-7; TRBD1 matches at 7 bases. CDR3 length: 14 amino acids. CDR1 is SGHTA and CDR2 is FQGNSA in the germline V gene. V shed 5 bases and J 2 bases; nucleotides not matched to a gene: 6. Here the CDR3 reads CASSIRTGAYEQYF. The CDR3 bases are TGTGCCAGCAGCATTCGGACAGGAGCCTACGAGCAGTACTTC. Complete variable domain (other parts from reference TRBV7-2 and TRBJ2-7): GAGVSQSPSNKVTEKGKDVELRCDPISGHTALYWYRQSLGQGLEFLIYFQGNSAPDKSGLPSDRFSAERTGGSVSTLTIQRTQQEDSAVYLCASSIRTGAYEQYFGPGTRLTVT.

This clonotype was counted a single time. This may be a read error, as it is one base from a much larger clone. V gene TRBV6-9 combines with J gene TRBJ2-1, with 10 bases matching TRBD2. From germline, CDR1 is MNHGY and CDR2 SVAAGI. V trimming: 3 bases; J trimming: 7 bases; junction bases outside the gene matches: 9. The CDR3 totals 16 residues. The CDR3 region is CASSYRRRTSGNEQFF. As DNA, the CDR3 is TGTGCCAGCAGTTACCGCAGACGGACTAGCGGAAATGAGCAGTTCTTC.

This clonotype occurred a few times. The V gene is TRBV28, the J gene TRBJ1-5, with a possible D match to TRBD1 (5 bases). Germline V gives CDR1 MDHEN, CDR2 SYDVKM. CDR3 length equals 17 residues. V dropped 1 base and J dropped 1 base, with 14 bases sitting between them. CDR3: CASSLLGAGRSNQPQHF. CDR3 in DNA: TGTGCCAGCAGTTTATTAGGGGCAGGTAGGAGCAATCAGCCCCAGCATTTT.

CDR3 bases: TGTGCCAGCAGCTTGGACGCCGGTCGAACCTACGAGCAGTACTTC. Translated, it gives CASSLDAGRTYEQYF. The rearrangement links TRBV5-5 to TRBJ2-7; D is uncertain. Trimming left V 0 bases short and J 2 bases short, with 12 bases between. CDR1 is SGHKS and CDR2 is YYEKEE in the germline V gene (reference sequence). The CDR3 is 15 amino acids.

The rearrangement links TRBV19 to TRBJ1-5; D perhaps matches TRBD1 (5 bases). The CDR3 contains 14 residues. CDR1 is LNHDA and CDR2 is SQIVND in the germline V gene (reference sequence). Trimming removed 9 bases at V and 0 bases at J, with 12 bases between. The CDR3 bases are TGTGCCAGCAGCACAGGCAATAGCAATCAGCCCCAGCATTTT. As protein: CASSTGNSNQPQHF. The variable domain in full, completed from reference TRBV19 and TRBJ1-5, reads DGGITQSPKYLFRKEGQNVTLSCEQNLNHDAMYWYRQDPGQGLRLIYYSQIVNDFQKGDIAEGYSVSREKKESFPLTVTSAQKNPTAFYLCASSTGNSNQPQHFGDGTRLSIL.

This clonotype turned up a few times. The chain combines TRBV12-3 or TRBV12-4 with TRBJ1-3, with 8 bases lining up with TRBD1. The CDR3 extends over 15 amino acids. With V trimmed by 6 bases and J by 4 bases, 8 bases remained unmatched. The CDR3 DNA is TGTGCCAGCAGAAGAGGGACAGGCCGAGGAAACACCATATATTTT. It is translated as CASRRGTGRGNTIYF.

This clonotype was counted ten times or more. V gene TRBV12-3 or TRBV12-4 combines with J gene TRBJ2-2; TRBD2 might be the D (6 bases). The V and J ends lost 3 bases and 1 base respectively, with 9 bases between them. The CDR3 has 15 amino acids. CDR3 nucleotide sequence: TGTGCCAGCAGTTTTGGAGGGAGGAACACCGGGGAGCTGTTTTTT. Its translation is CASSFGGRNTGELFF.